These 5 T cell receptor beta chains originate from one sample sequenced in a study of shared clonotypes between healthy human individuals. Measured with immunoSEQ multiplex PCR; TCRdb has only the in-frame clones, and not every one. The repertoire has 2 million to 2.5 million clones, more than 85% of them found once; the top ten carry about 0.39%. The sequencing input was naive CD4+ T cells from PBMCs. Documented subset: CD45RA+ positively selected. Source of these receptors: a man aged 18 to 35 in good health. Some clones in this sample may be carry-over from other donors' samples.

The gene calls are TRBV27 and TRBJ2-7, with no clear D. Trimming cost V 5 bases and J 6 bases, with 11 bases left between them. The CDR3 contains 12 residues. CDR1 and CDR2 from the germline V gene are MNHEY and SMNVEV (reference sequence). CDR3: CASSPSRGEQYF. The CDR3 region has the DNA TGTGCCAGCAGTCCGTCCCGAGGCGAGCAGTACTTC.

The chain employs TRBV4-3 and TRBJ2-7; TRBD1 agrees at 10 bases. Losses at the gene ends were 0 bases for V and 8 bases for J; bases not matched to a gene: 7. The CDR3 length is 15 residues. Germline values: CDR1 LGHNA, CDR2 YSLEER. The CDR3 nucleotides are TGCGCCAGCAGCCAAGAAGCCCCGGGACAGGGGAAGCAGTACTTC. This gives the protein CASSQEAPGQGKQYF.

The chain combines TRBV5-4 with TRBJ2-7; TRBD2 matches 7 bases. After removal of 1 base from V and 2 bases from J, the junction contained 6 bases not matched to a gene. The CDR3 runs to 15 residues. CDR1 and CDR2 from the germline V gene are SGHNT and YYREEE (reference sequence). CDR3 region: CASSLWGLKAYEQYF. The DNA for the CDR3 is TGTGCCAGCAGCTTGTGGGGACTAAAGGCCTACGAGCAGTACTTC.

The chain recombines TRBV27 with TRBJ1-4; D is ambiguous. CDR1 and CDR2 from the germline V gene are MNHEY and SMNVEV (reference sequence). Trimming left V 8 bases short and J 0 bases short, with 19 bases between. The CDR3 is 17 amino acids. The CDR3 loop reads CASAFSPYEATNEKLFF. The DNA of the CDR3 is TGTGCCAGCGCGTTTTCCCCGTATGAAGCAACTAATGAAAAACTGTTTTTT.

The chain couples TRBV27 to TRBJ2-5; D remains unclear. The CDR3 runs 11 residues. Germline V gives CDR1 MNHEY, CDR2 SMNVEV (reference sequence). Trimming stripped 8 bases from V and 1 base from J, with 5 bases between. CDR3 DNA sequence: TGTGCCAGCGGACCCCAAGAGACCCAGTACTTC. Its protein is CASGPQETQYF.